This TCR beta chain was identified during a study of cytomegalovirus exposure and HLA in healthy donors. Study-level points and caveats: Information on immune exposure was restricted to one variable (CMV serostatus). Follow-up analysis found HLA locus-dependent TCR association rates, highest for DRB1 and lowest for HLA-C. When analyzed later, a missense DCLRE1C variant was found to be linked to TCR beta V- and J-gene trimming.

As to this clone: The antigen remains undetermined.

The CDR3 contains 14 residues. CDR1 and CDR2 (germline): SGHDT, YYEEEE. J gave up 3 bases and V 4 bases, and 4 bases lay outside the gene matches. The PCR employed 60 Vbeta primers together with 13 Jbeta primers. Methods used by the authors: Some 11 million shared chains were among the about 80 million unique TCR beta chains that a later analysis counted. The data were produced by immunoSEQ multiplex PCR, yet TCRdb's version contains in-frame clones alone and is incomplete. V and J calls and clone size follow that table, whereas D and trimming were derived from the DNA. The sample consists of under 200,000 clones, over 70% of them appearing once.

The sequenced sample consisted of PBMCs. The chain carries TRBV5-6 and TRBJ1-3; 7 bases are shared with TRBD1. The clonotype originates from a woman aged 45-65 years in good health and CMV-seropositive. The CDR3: CASSPGTVGNTIYF. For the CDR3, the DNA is TGTGCCAGCAGCCCGGGGACAGTTGGAAACACCATATATTTT.